The subject of this entry is one TCR beta chain. Its cognate antigen is unknown. Germline lookup yields CDR1 MNHNS and CDR2 SASEGT. This CDR3 has 15 amino acids. After removal of 5 bases from V and 8 bases from J, the junction contained 9 bases not matched to a gene. The data derive from a study of cytomegalovirus exposure and HLA in healthy donors. PCR involved 60 Vbeta and 13 Jbeta primers. The table came from immunoSEQ multiplex PCR; TCRdb's copy has only in-frame clones and leaves some out. The table includes roughly 120,000 clones, about 70% detected once. Notes on the study in general: In a later analysis, donors in an Asian-associated ancestry cluster reportedly had fewer N-insertions in productive TCRs than the cohort mean.

The sample was PBMCs. The gene calls are TRBV6-1 and TRBJ1-2; 12 bases fit TRBD1. The TCR originated in a woman aged 55-69 years in good health and CMV-seropositive. The CDR3 reads CASSSGTGGYRGYTF. For the CDR3, the DNA is TGTGCCAGCAGTTCCGGGACAGGGGGCTACCGGGGCTACACCTTC.